This T cell receptor beta chain was recovered during a study of T-cell reconstitution after alpha-beta-depleted transplantation in children (dated by TCRdb to 2016 to 2017). About the investigation overall: Using TCR repertoire profiling, the study quantitatively followed how T-cell immune reconstitution unfolded in children after TCRalphabeta/CD19-depleted allogeneic hematopoietic cell transplantation.

Taken from cysteine to phenylalanine, the CDR3 has 16 residues. The retained sequence is limited to the CDR3, 48 bases, with the frame set at the first base. According to the germline V gene, CDR1 reads LGHNA and CDR2 reads YNFKEQ. V is pared back by 2 bases and J by 4 bases, with 12 bases lying between the germline termini. This clonotype was found a few times. Its antigen remains undetermined. No per-base quality is available; no much larger clone lies one base away. Receptor amplification or capture employed PCR. Sequenced on an Illumina HiSeq 2500. TCR libraries were prepared with molecular barcoding, using unique molecular identifiers to normalize TCRbeta repertoire quantification. TCRdb applied fastp at Q25 and MiXCR to the public reads, then kept only in-frame beta chains. Records with the same CDR3 protein are collapsed into one entry carrying the most frequent genes and DNA. This sample lists some 240,000 distinct CDR3 sequences; about 9.6% were detected once. The ten largest clones take up roughly 5.1% of the sample.

The specimen comprised PBMCs from the stem cell graft donor, sampled from the stem cell graft. The chain joins TRBV4-2 to TRBJ2-6; no D segment can be confidently identified. This receptor was obtained from a human donor who donated a stem cell graft to a child with SCID. The DNA reads as follows: TGTGCCAGCAGCCAAACCCGATCCGGAGGGGCCAACGTCCTGACTTTC. Its amino acids are CASSQTRSGGANVLTF.